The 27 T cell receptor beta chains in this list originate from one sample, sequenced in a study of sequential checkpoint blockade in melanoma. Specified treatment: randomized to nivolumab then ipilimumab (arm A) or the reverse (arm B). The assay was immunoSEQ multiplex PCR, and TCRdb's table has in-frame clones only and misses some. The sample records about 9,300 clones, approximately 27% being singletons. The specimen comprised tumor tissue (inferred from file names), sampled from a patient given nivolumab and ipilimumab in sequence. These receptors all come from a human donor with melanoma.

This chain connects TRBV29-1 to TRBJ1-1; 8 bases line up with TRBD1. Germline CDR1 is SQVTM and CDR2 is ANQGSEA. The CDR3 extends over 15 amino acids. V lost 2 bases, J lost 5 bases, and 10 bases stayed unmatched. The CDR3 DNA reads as TGCAGCGTTGAATCCACAGGGGGATTAGGGACTGAAGCTTTCTTT. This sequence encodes CSVESTGGLGTEAFF.

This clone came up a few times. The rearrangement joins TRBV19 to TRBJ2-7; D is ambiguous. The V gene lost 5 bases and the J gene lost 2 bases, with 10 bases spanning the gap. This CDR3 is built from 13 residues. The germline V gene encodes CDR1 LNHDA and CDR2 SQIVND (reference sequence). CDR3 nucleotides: TGTGCCAGTAGTCCGCGGATCACCTACGAGCAGTACGTC. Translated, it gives CASSPRITYEQYV.

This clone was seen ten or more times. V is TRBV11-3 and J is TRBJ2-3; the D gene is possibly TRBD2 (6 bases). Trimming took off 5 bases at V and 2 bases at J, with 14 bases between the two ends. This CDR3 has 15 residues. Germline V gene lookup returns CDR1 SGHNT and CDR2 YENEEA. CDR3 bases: TGTGCCAGCAGCCCGGGACTGGAGTACACAGATACGCAGTATTTT. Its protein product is CASSPGLEYTDTQYF.

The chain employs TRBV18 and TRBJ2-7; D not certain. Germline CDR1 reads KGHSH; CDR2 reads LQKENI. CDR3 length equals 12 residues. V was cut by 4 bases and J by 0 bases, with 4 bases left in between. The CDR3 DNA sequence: TGTGCCAGCTCACAGAGCTCCTACGAGCAGTACTTC. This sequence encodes CASSQSSYEQYF.

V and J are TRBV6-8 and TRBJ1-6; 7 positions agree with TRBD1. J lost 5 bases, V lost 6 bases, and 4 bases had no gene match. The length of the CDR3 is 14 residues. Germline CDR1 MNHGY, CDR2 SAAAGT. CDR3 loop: CASSPRGDNSPLHF. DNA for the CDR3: TGTGCCAGCAGCCCCAGGGGGGATAATTCACCCCTCCACTTT.

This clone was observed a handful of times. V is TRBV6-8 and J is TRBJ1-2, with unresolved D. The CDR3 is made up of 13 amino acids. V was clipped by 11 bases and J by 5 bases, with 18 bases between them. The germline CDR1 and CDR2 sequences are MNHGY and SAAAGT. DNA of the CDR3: TGTGCCTCCACTAGGCCGGCTCCTTATGGCTACACCTTC. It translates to CASTRPAPYGYTF.

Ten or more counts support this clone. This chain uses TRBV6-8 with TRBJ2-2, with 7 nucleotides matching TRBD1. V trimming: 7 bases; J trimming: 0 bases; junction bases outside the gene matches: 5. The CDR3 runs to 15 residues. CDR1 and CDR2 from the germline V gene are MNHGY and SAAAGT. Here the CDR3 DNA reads TGTGCCAGCAACCGACAGGGAGCGAACACCGGGGAGCTGTTTTTT. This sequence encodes CASNRQGANTGELFF.

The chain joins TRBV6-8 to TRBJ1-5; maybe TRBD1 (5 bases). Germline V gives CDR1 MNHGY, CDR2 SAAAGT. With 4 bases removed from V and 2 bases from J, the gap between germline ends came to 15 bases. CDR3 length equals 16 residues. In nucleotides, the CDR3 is TGTGCCAGCAGTTCCCGGGGGGAAGTAGGCAATCAGCCCCAGCATTTT. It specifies CASSSRGEVGNQPQHF.

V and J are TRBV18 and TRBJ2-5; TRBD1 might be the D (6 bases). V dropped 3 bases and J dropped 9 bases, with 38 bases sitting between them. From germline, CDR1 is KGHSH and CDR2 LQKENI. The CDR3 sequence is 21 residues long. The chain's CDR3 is CASSPGQLTVPRTPNGESQYF. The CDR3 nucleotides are TGTGCCAGCTCACCCGGACAGTTGACGGTCCCCCGGACACCCAACGGGGAGTCCCAGTACTTC.

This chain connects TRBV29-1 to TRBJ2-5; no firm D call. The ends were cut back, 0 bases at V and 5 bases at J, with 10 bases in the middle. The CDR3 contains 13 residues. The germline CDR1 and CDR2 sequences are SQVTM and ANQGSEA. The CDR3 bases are TGCAGCGTTGAAGACAAGGTACTTGAGACCCAGTACTTC. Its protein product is CSVEDKVLETQYF.

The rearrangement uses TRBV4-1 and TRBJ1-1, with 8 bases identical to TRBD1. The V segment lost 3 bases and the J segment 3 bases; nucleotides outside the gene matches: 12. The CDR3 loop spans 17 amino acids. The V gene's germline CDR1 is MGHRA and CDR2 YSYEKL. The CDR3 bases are TGCGCCAGCAGCCACCCCCAGGGGGCGAGGTTAGACACTGAAGCTTTCTTT. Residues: CASSHPQGARLDTEAFF.

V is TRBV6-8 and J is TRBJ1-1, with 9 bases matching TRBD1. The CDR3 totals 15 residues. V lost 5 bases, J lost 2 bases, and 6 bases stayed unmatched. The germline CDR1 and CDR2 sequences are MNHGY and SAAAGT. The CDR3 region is CASSLKGQGNTEAFF. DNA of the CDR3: TGTGCCAGCAGTCTAAAGGGACAGGGTAACACTGAAGCTTTCTTT.

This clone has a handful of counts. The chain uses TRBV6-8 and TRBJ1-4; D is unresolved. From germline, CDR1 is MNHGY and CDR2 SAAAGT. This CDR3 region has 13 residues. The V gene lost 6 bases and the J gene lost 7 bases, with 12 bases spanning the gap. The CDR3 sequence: CASSHGLGEKLFF. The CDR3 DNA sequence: TGTGCCAGCAGCCACGGTTTGGGTGAAAAACTGTTTTTT.

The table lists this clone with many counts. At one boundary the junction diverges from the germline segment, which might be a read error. Here the CDR3 DNA reads TGTGCCAGCAGCGTAGCTCCTAACAATGGCTACACCTTC. It specifies CASSVAPNNGYTF. The chain combines TRBV9 with TRBJ1-2; unclear D gene. CDR1 SGDLS and CDR2 YYNGEE come from the germline V gene. CDR3 length equals 13 residues. Full variable domain (missing parts from reference TRBV9 and TRBJ1-2): DSGVTQTPKHLITATGQRVTLRCSPRSGDLSVYWYQQSLDQGLQFLIQYYNGEERAKGNILERFSAQQFPDLHSELNLSSLELGDSALYFCASSVAPNNGYTFGSGTRLTVV.

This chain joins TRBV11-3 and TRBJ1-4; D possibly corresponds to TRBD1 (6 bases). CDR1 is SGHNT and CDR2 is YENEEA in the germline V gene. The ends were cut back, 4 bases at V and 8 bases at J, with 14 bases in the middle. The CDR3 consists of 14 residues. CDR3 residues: CASSSARGGEKLFF. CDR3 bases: TGTGCCAGCAGCTCGGCCAGGGGAGGGGAAAAACTGTTTTTT.

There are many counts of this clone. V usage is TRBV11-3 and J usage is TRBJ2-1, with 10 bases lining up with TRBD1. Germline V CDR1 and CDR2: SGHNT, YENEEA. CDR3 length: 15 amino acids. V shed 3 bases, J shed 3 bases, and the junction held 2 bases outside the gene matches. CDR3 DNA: TGTGCCAGCAGCTTCGACAGGGGGCTCTACAATGAGCAGTTCTTC. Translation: CASSFDRGLYNEQFF. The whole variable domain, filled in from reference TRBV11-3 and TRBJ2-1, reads EAGVVQSPRYKIIEKKQPVAFWCNPISGHNTLYWYLQNLGQGPELLIRYENEEAVDDSQLPKDRFSAERLKGVDSTLKIQPAELGDSAVYLCASSFDRGLYNEQFFGPGTRLTVL.

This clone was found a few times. CDR3 region: CASGGRESYGYTF. CDR3 nucleotides: TGTGCCAGCGGGGGCAGGGAGAGCTATGGCTACACCTTC. The chain has TRBV21-1 and TRBJ1-2; no check of the table's D call, TRBD1, against the DNA was made. TRBV21-1 is a recognized pseudogene. CDR3 size: 13 residues.

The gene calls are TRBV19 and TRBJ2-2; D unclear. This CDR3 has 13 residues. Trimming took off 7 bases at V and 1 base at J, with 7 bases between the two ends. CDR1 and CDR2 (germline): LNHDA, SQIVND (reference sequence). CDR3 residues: CASTTGNTGELFF. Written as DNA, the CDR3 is TGTGCCAGTACTACGGGGAACACCGGGGAGCTGTTTTTT.

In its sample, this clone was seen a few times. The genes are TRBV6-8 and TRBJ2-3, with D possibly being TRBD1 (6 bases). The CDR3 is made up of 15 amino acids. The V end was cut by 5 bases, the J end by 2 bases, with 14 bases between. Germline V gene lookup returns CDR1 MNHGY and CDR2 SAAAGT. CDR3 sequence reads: CASSLEQGLTDTQYF. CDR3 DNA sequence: TGTGCCAGCAGTCTCGAACAGGGCCTCACAGATACGCAGTATTTT.

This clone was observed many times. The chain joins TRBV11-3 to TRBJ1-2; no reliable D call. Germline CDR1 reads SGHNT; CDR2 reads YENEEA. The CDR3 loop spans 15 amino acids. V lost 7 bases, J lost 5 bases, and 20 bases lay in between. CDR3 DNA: TGTGCCAGCACGACGCGGGGTCCCGACGCATATGGCTACACCTTC. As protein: CASTTRGPDAYGYTF. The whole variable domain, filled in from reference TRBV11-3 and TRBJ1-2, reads EAGVVQSPRYKIIEKKQPVAFWCNPISGHNTLYWYLQNLGQGPELLIRYENEEAVDDSQLPKDRFSAERLKGVDSTLKIQPAELGDSAVYLCASTTRGPDAYGYTFGSGTRLTVV.

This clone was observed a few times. The CDR3 region has the DNA TGTGCCAGCAGACTCAGGGGGGGCGTGAACACTGAAGCTTTCTTT. It is translated as CASRLRGGVNTEAFF. This chain joins TRBV28 and TRBJ1-1; the match to TRBD1 covers 7 bases. J was trimmed by 0 bases and V by 6 bases; bases with no gene match: 7. CDR1 and CDR2 (germline): MDHEN, SYDVKM. The CDR3 has 15 residues.

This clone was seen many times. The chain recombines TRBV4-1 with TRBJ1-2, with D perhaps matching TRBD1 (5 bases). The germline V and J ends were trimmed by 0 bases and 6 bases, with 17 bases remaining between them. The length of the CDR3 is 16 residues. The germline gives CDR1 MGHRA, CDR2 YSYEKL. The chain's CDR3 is CASSQERTHPTHGYTF. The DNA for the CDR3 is TGCGCCAGCAGCCAAGAAAGGACACATCCTACCCATGGCTACACCTTC.

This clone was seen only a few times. CDR3 region: CASSSIEDQPQHF. CDR3 DNA: TGTGCCAGCAGCTCCATCGAAGATCAGCCCCAGCATTTT. This chain uses TRBV7-2 with TRBJ1-5; D call uncertain. Trimming took 4 bases from V and 5 from J, leaving 9 bases between them. From germline, CDR1 is SGHTA and CDR2 FQGNSA. This CDR3 contains 13 residues.

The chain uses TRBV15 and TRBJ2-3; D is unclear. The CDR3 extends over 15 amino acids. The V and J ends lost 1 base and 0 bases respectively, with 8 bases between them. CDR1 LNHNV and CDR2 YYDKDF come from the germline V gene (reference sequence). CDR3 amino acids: CATSRGGFSTDTQYF. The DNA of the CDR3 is TGTGCCACCAGCAGAGGAGGCTTTAGCACAGATACGCAGTATTTT.

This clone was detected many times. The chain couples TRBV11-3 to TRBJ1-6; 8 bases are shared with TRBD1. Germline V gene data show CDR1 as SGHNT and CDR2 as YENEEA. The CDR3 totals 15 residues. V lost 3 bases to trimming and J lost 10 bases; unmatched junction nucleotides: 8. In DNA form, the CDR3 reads TGTGCCAGCAGCTTGAGGACAGGGCGGGACTCACCCCTCCACTTT. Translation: CASSLRTGRDSPLHF.

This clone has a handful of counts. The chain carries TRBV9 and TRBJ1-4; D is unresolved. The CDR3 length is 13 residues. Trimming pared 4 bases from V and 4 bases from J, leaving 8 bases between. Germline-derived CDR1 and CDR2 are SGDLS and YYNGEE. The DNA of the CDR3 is TGTGCCAGCAGCTCAACCATTAATGAAAAACTGTTTTTT. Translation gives CASSSTINEKLFF.

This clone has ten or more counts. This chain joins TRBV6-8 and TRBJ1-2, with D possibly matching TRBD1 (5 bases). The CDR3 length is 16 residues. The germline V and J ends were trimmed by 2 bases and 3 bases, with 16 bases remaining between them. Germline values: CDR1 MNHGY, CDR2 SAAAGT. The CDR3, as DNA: TGTGCCAGCAGTTACCGCGAAGGACATTTTTACTATGGCTACACCTTC. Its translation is CASSYREGHFYYGYTF.